This entry lists 11 T cell receptor beta chains sequenced from one sample in a study of OX40 agonist ivuxolimab in advanced cancers. Library construction relied on the immunoSEQ multiplex PCR assay. The clones in this table, taken by TCRdb from immuneACCESS, are in-frame only. Not every clone is retained; where verified, under half of the shortfall comes from an unresolved V gene, and the cause of the rest is unknown. This sample gives over 55,000 clones in total; 84% of them show up just once. Approximately 2.4% of the sample comes from the top ten. Specimen: CD4+ or CD8+ T cells sorted from blood, collected in a trial of the OX40 agonist ivuxolimab. The receptors shown here come from an adult with an advanced solid tumor such as melanoma, head and neck, liver or kidney cancer.

This chain uses TRBV5-1 with TRBJ2-7; 9 bases align to TRBD1. Germline V lookup: CDR1 SGHRS, CDR2 YFSETQ. The V and J ends lost 4 bases and 3 bases, in that order; junction bases with no gene match: 5. The CDR3 contains 14 residues. The CDR3 coding sequence is TGCGCCAGCAGCCCTGGGGACAGGGACTACGAGCAGTACTTC. It codes for CASSPGDRDYEQYF.

This chain joins TRBV2 and TRBJ2-6; D might be TRBD2 (6 bases). V lost 3 bases to trimming and J lost 0 bases, with 12 bases between them. This CDR3 comprises 17 residues. Germline assignment: CDR1 SNHLY and CDR2 FYNNEI. The CDR3 DNA reads as TGTGCCAGCAGTGAGCGGGGACGGAACTCTGGGGCCAACGTCCTGACTTTC. Translating gives CASSERGRNSGANVLTF.

The gene calls are TRBV7-2 and TRBJ2-7; TRBD2 matches at 9 bases. Germline CDR1 reads SGHTA; CDR2 reads FQGNSA. The junction had 12 bases not matched to a gene; V was cut back by 5 bases and J by 4 bases. The CDR3 totals 16 residues. The CDR3, as DNA: TGTGCCAGCAGCGCCCGGCCCAGTAGCGGGGGATACGAGCAGTACTTC. It encodes CASSARPSSGGYEQYF.

This chain connects TRBV19 to TRBJ1-2; possibly TRBD1 for D (5 bases). V was shortened by 10 bases and J by 8 bases, with 23 bases between the two germline ends. In germline, CDR1 is LNHDA, CDR2 SQIVND (reference sequence). CDR3 size: 14 residues. For the CDR3, the DNA is TGTGCCACCTCCACTGGGCAGGGTTTATGGGGCTACACCTTC. Translated: CATSTGQGLWGYTF.

The chain couples TRBV19 to TRBJ2-4; 10 positions match TRBD1. The germline V gene has CDR1 LNHDA and CDR2 SQIVND (reference sequence). This CDR3 is 15 amino acids long. J gave up 6 bases and V 5 bases, and 7 bases lay outside the gene matches. The CDR3 coding sequence is TGTGCCAGTAGTGCCCGACAGGGGGCCGGAAACATTCAGTACTTC. As protein: CASSARQGAGNIQYF. The entire variable domain, with the rest obtained from reference TRBV19 and TRBJ2-4, is as follows: DGGITQSPKYLFRKEGQNVTLSCEQNLNHDAMYWYRQDPGQGLRLIYYSQIVNDFQKGDIAEGYSVSREKKESFPLTVTSAQKNPTAFYLCASSARQGAGNIQYFGAGTRLSVL.

The gene calls are TRBV27 and TRBJ1-4; the D gene is possibly TRBD1 (5 bases). CDR3 length: 11 amino acids. V was cut by 5 bases and J by 14 bases, with 12 bases left in between. Germline CDR1 is MNHEY and CDR2 is SMNVEV (reference sequence). The CDR3 region is CASSQGGRLFF. As DNA, the CDR3 is TGTGCCAGCAGTCAGGGAGGTAGGCTGTTTTTT.

The rearrangement uses TRBV19 and TRBJ2-1, with 15 bases identical to TRBD2. Trimming removed 6 bases from V and 8 bases from J; junction bases left unmatched: 8. This CDR3 has 16 amino acids. The germline V gene encodes CDR1 LNHDA and CDR2 SQIVND (reference sequence). In nucleotides, the CDR3 is TGTGCCAGTAGCCCTGGACTAGCGGGGGGGCAATATGAGCAGTTCTTC. It codes for CASSPGLAGGQYEQFF.

J is TRBJ1-1 and V is TRBV10-3; D unresolved. CDR1 ENHRY and CDR2 SYGVKD come from the germline V gene. The CDR3 has 14 amino acids. Trimming removed 0 bases at V and 1 base at J, with 6 bases between. CDR3 sequence: CAISESFGNTEAFF. The DNA for the CDR3 is TGTGCCATCAGTGAGTCGTTCGGGAACACTGAAGCTTTCTTT.

The V call is TRBV18, the J call TRBJ2-1; tentatively, D is TRBD1 (6 bases). This CDR3 has 12 residues. Germline V CDR1 and CDR2: KGHSH, LQKENI. The ends were cut back, 7 bases at V and 9 bases at J, with 13 bases in the middle. The CDR3 DNA is TGTGCCAGCTTACTACAGGGCATTGAGCAGTTCTTC. Residues: CASLLQGIEQFF.

The V gene is TRBV28, the J gene TRBJ2-7; the D gene is possibly TRBD2 (6 bases). Per the germline V gene, CDR1 is MDHEN and CDR2 is SYDVKM. This CDR3 region has 15 residues. Trimming cost V 6 bases and J 4 bases, with 19 bases left between them. The CDR3 loop is CASSQGGAGRYEQYF. CDR3 bases: TGTGCCAGCAGCCAAGGCGGGGCCGGTCGATACGAGCAGTACTTC.

The chain employs TRBV7-6 and TRBJ1-1; the match to TRBD1 covers 7 bases. The CDR3 runs 13 residues. V trimming: 5 bases; J trimming: 1 base; junction bases outside the gene matches: 1. Germline V lookup: CDR1 SGHVS, CDR2 FNYEAQ. As DNA, the CDR3 is TGTGCCAGCAGCACAGGGGAGAACACTGAAGCTTTCTTT. It codes for CASSTGENTEAFF.